Below, 24 T cell receptor beta chains from the same sample are listed, as sequenced in a study of Ad26.COV2.S vaccination and SARS-CoV-2 variants. Some clones are missing from TCRdb's copy, which holds only in-frame ones; the method was immunoSEQ multiplex PCR. The table records about 410,000 clones, 70% to 90% of them present only once. Stated treatment: around 19 received Ad26.COV2.S at low or high dose, single or two shots; about 5 received placebo; per-sample allocation not given. The study sampled participants on day 63 after the first vaccine or placebo injection. Sequenced here: peripheral blood, sampled in a trial of Ad26.COV2.S vaccine versus placebo. Receptor source: a person between 18 and 65 years old who received the Ad26.COV2.S COVID-19 vaccine or a placebo.

The rearrangement joins TRBV27 to TRBJ1-4; no clear D gene. The germline CDR1 and CDR2 sequences are MNHEY and SMNVEV (reference sequence). V was trimmed by 6 bases and J by 11 bases, leaving 13 bases between them. There are 12 residues in the CDR3. CDR3 residues: CASRPGVGKLFF. CDR3 nucleotides: TGTGCCAGCAGACCGGGAGTCGGTAAACTGTTTTTT.

The chain uses TRBV11-2 and TRBJ1-1; 7 bases fit TRBD1. Germline V lookup: CDR1 SGHAT, CDR2 FQNNGV. The trim removed 3 bases at V and 6 bases at J, leaving 10 bases unmatched. CDR3 size: 15 residues. The chain's CDR3 is CASSFGMGQSPEAFF. The DNA of the CDR3 is TGTGCCAGCAGCTTTGGAATGGGACAGAGCCCTGAAGCTTTCTTT.

The chain has TRBV2 and TRBJ1-2; D might be TRBD1 (6 bases). Looked up from germline, CDR1 is SNHLY and CDR2 is FYNNEI. V lost 4 bases and J lost 4, with 10 bases in between. This CDR3 is built from 13 residues. The CDR3 sequence: CASSGQEVYGYTF. The CDR3 DNA follows: TGTGCCAGCAGTGGACAGGAGGTCTATGGCTACACCTTC.

CDR3 DNA: TGTGCCAGCAGTGTGTTAGATTCGGCCAATGAGCAGTTCTTC. It encodes CASSVLDSANEQFF. The J gene is TRBJ2-1, the V gene TRBV6-6; D ambiguous. Germline V CDR1 and CDR2: MNHNY, SVGAGI (reference sequence). The CDR3 is made up of 14 amino acids. The V end lost 5 bases, the J end lost 6 bases, and 14 bases lay between the germline ends.

Written as DNA, the CDR3 is TGTGCCAGCAGCAGAAGCACCCCGCGGGGGGGGAAGACCCAGTACTTC. This sequence encodes CASSRSTPRGGKTQYF. The rearrangement links TRBV21-1 to TRBJ2-5; TRBD2 was called by the table and not checked on the DNA. TRBV21-1 is a pseudogene locus. The CDR3 extends over 16 amino acids.

The V gene is TRBV28, the J gene TRBJ1-2, with TRBD1 as a possible D gene (6 bases). This CDR3 contains 10 residues. The V and J ends lost 6 bases and 8 bases respectively, with 7 bases between them. Germline CDR1 MDHEN, CDR2 SYDVKM. The CDR3 DNA reads TGTGCCAGCAGCGACAGGGGCTACACCTTC. This gives the protein CASSDRGYTF.

V usage is TRBV7-3 and J usage is TRBJ2-1, with 7 positions matching TRBD2. Trimming cost V 6 bases and J 3 bases; bases outside gene matches: 5. The CDR3 has 14 amino acids. Germline V gene data show CDR1 as SGHTA and CDR2 as FQGTGA. DNA for the CDR3: TGTGCCAGCAGTTTTTCGGGGGGCTACAATGAGCAGTTCTTC. This translates into CASSFSGGYNEQFF.

CDR3 in amino acids: CASSLEGQGSDEQFF. The CDR3 DNA is TGCGCCAGCAGCTTGGAGGGACAGGGTAGTGATGAGCAGTTCTTC. The gene calls are TRBV5-1 and TRBJ2-1; 9 nucleotides match TRBD1. CDR3 length: 15 residues. The germline V gene encodes CDR1 SGHRS and CDR2 YFSETQ. V was clipped by 0 bases and J by 8 bases; unmatched bases: 6.

This sequence joins TRBV3-1 (or the pseudogene TRBV3-2) and TRBJ2-1; 8 bases map to TRBD2. Germline V gene sequence: CDR1 LGHDT, CDR2 YNNKEL (reference sequence). This CDR3 has 16 amino acids. V shed 0 bases and J 7 bases; nucleotides not matched to a gene: 8. The CDR3 sequence: CASSQDMGTRFNEQFF. In DNA form, the CDR3 reads TGTGCCAGCAGCCAAGATATGGGGACTAGGTTTAATGAGCAGTTCTTC.

This chain links TRBV18 with TRBJ2-5; the D is unclear. V was trimmed by 3 bases and J by 4 bases, leaving 15 bases between them. The CDR3 consists of 15 residues. CDR1 KGHSH and CDR2 LQKENI come from the germline V gene. CDR3 bases: TGTGCCAGCTCACCGCAGCGCAGCGACCCAGAGACCCAGTACTTC. It encodes CASSPQRSDPETQYF.

The chain joins TRBV27 to TRBJ2-1; 14 nucleotides align to TRBD2. CDR1 and CDR2 from the germline V gene are MNHEY and SMNVEV (reference sequence). The length of the CDR3 is 20 residues. V lost 5 bases to trimming and J lost 1 base; unmatched junction nucleotides: 13. The CDR3 protein is CASSARLAGGLSGSYNEQFF. For the CDR3, the DNA is TGTGCCAGCAGTGCCAGACTAGCGGGAGGGCTCTCGGGGTCCTACAATGAGCAGTTCTTC.

CDR3 amino acids: CASSLQWGGSNEKLFF. DNA of the CDR3: TGCGCCAGCAGCTTGCAGTGGGGGGGCTCTAATGAAAAACTGTTTTTT. The chain recombines TRBV5-1 with TRBJ1-4; a possible D gene is TRBD1 (6 bases). The CDR3 is made up of 16 amino acids. Trimming left V 1 base short and J 3 bases short, with 13 bases between. The germline gives CDR1 SGHRS, CDR2 YFSETQ. The variable domain in full, with the rest retrieved from reference TRBV5-1 and TRBJ1-4, is KAGVTQTPRYLIKTRGQQVTLSCSPISGHRSVSWYQQTPGQGLQFLFEYFSETQRNKGNFPGRFSGRQFSNSRSEMNVSTLELGDSALYLCASSLQWGGSNEKLFFGSGTQLSVL.

The chain joins TRBV28 to TRBJ1-5, with unresolved D. V lost 2 bases and J 7 bases, leaving 6 bases between the germline ends. There are 12 residues in the CDR3. The germline V gene encodes CDR1 MDHEN and CDR2 SYDVKM. Written as DNA, the CDR3 is TGTGCCAGCAGTTTAGCGGTGCAGCCCCAGCATTTT. This sequence encodes CASSLAVQPQHF.

The chain joins TRBV27 to TRBJ2-3; 7 nucleotides align to TRBD2. Germline V lookup: CDR1 MNHEY, CDR2 SMNVEV (reference sequence). This CDR3 is 16 amino acids long. The V gene end was trimmed by 0 bases and the J gene end by 3 bases; junction bases not matched to a gene: 6. The CDR3 reads CASSLSGGGPTDTQYF. The DNA of the CDR3 is TGTGCCAGCAGTTTATCGGGGGGAGGGCCGACAGATACGCAGTATTTT.

The V gene is TRBV5-4, the J gene TRBJ1-4, with D unclear. V dropped 4 bases and J dropped 8 bases, with 9 bases sitting between them. This CDR3 contains 12 residues. Per the germline V gene, CDR1 is SGHNT and CDR2 is YYREEE (reference sequence). The CDR3 DNA reads TGTGCCAGCAGCCCGATGGGGGAAAAACTGTTTTTT. Its translation is CASSPMGEKLFF.

J is TRBJ1-5 and V is TRBV11-2, with D tentatively TRBD1 (5 bases). The CDR3 loop spans 16 amino acids. Trimming cost V 1 base and J 4 bases, with 14 bases left between them. Germline-derived CDR1 and CDR2 are SGHAT and FQNNGV. CDR3 amino acids: CASSLGAGMGNQPQHF. CDR3 DNA sequence: TGTGCCAGCAGCTTAGGGGCAGGGATGGGGAATCAGCCCCAGCATTTT.

This clone was detected only once. J is TRBJ1-1 and V is TRBV3-1 (or the pseudogene TRBV3-2), with D possibly TRBD1 on 5 matching bases. Per germline, CDR1 LGHDT and CDR2 YNNKEL (reference sequence). The V and J ends lost 5 bases and 1 base respectively, with 11 bases between them. This CDR3 is built from 14 residues. CDR3 sequence: CASSFLQGNTEAFF. CDR3 in DNA: TGTGCCAGCAGCTTCCTTCAGGGGAACACTGAAGCTTTCTTT.

The rearrangement joins TRBV18 to TRBJ2-5; D may correspond to TRBD1 or TRBD2 (6 bases each). The CDR3 sequence is 14 residues long. V was trimmed by 6 bases and J by 4 bases, leaving 15 bases between them. Germline CDR1 and CDR2: KGHSH and LQKENI. CDR3 coding DNA: TGTGCCAGCTCCCCCATAGGGGGGCGAGAGACCCAGTACTTC. Encoded protein: CASSPIGGRETQYF.

V is TRBV5-1 and J is TRBJ1-1, with 9 bases that match TRBD1. The CDR3 contains 15 residues. V gave up 0 bases and J gave up 0 bases; unmatched junction bases: 0. Germline assignment: CDR1 SGHRS and CDR2 YFSETQ. The DNA of the CDR3 is TGCGCCAGCAGCTTGGGGGACAGGGTGAACACTGAAGCTTTCTTT. It yields the protein CASSLGDRVNTEAFF.

The J gene is TRBJ2-1, the V gene TRBV2; D tentatively reads TRBD1 or TRBD2 (5 bases each). V dropped 8 bases and J dropped 0 bases, with 14 bases sitting between them. Germline V CDR1 and CDR2: SNHLY, FYNNEI. The CDR3 extends over 15 amino acids. CDR3 residues: CASRPGTSSYNEQFF. The CDR3 nucleotides are TGTGCCAGCCGCCCCGGGACCAGCTCCTACAATGAGCAGTTCTTC.

In this sample, this clone turned up once. The chain uses TRBV2 and TRBJ2-1, with 15 bases aligning to TRBD2. The CDR3 runs to 18 residues. V shed 5 bases, J shed 6 bases, and the junction held 11 bases outside the gene matches. Germline values: CDR1 SNHLY, CDR2 FYNNEI. Here the CDR3 reads CASSRTSGRASGGNEQFF. As DNA, the CDR3 is TGTGCCAGCAGTCGGACTAGCGGGAGGGCCTCGGGGGGCAATGAGCAGTTCTTC. The full variable domain, with the rest looked up from reference TRBV2 and TRBJ2-1, is EPEVTQTPSHQVTQMGQEVILRCVPISNHLYFYWYRQILGQKVEFLVSFYNNEISEKSEIFDDQFSVERPDGSNFTLKIRSTKLEDSAMYFCASSRTSGRASGGNEQFFGPGTRLTVL.

The rearrangement joins TRBV30 to TRBJ2-3, with a weak D call TRBD2 (5 bases). CDR3 length equals 16 residues. Germline V gene data show CDR1 as GTSNPN and CDR2 as SVGIG (reference sequence). Trimming left V 0 bases short and J 1 base short, with 14 bases between. The CDR3 here is CAWSVLEEVGTDTQYF. The CDR3 region has the DNA TGTGCCTGGAGTGTATTGGAGGAGGTTGGCACAGATACGCAGTATTTT.

The chain couples TRBV7-9 to TRBJ2-3, with a weak D call TRBD2 (6 bases). The CDR3 has 16 amino acids. Germline lookup yields CDR1 SEHNR and CDR2 FQNEAQ (reference sequence). The V end was cut by 4 bases, the J end by 2 bases, with 16 bases between. CDR3: CASSSTAGLYTDTQYF. DNA of the CDR3: TGTGCCAGCAGCTCGACCGCGGGACTCTACACAGATACGCAGTATTTT.

As concerns this clone: Other nucleotide sequences from this sample produce the same CDR3. V usage is TRBV11-2 and J usage is TRBJ2-3; no firm D call. The germline CDR1 and CDR2 sequences are SGHAT and FQNNGV. The CDR3 consists of 13 residues. V was clipped by 6 bases and J by 2 bases, with 9 bases between them. CDR3 nucleotide sequence: TGTGCCAGCAGTCCGGAACCCACAGATACGCAGTATTTT. As protein: CASSPEPTDTQYF.